This TCR beta chain was obtained from a study of cytomegalovirus exposure and HLA in healthy donors. In the study overall: Samples from HLA-typed donors yielded about 85 million unique TCRs in an early data release.

The CDR3 spans 14 residues. CDR1 is MDHEN and CDR2 is SYDVKM in the germline V gene. The V and J ends lost 6 bases and 5 bases respectively, with 16 bases between them. A multiplex PCR was run with 60 Vbeta primers and 13 Jbeta primers. Some clones are missing from TCRdb's copy, which holds only in-frame ones; the method was immunoSEQ multiplex PCR. The sample lists about 140,000 clones; 70% to 85% were seen once. Study-wide findings and caveats: A few chains tied to CMV proved CMV antigen-specific in vitro. Sequencing likely generated an artifact that appeared as a cluster of highly shared sequence variants.

This clone was counted a few times. The antigen is undetermined. The sequence was obtained from a man aged 30 to 39 in good health and CMV-seropositive. This sequence joins TRBV28 and TRBJ2-5, with D possibly being TRBD2 (6 bases). Sequenced sample: PBMCs. CDR3 coding DNA: TGTGCCAGCAGGTGGGACTCCGTCGCTGAGACCCAGTACTTC. This codes for CASRWDSVAETQYF.